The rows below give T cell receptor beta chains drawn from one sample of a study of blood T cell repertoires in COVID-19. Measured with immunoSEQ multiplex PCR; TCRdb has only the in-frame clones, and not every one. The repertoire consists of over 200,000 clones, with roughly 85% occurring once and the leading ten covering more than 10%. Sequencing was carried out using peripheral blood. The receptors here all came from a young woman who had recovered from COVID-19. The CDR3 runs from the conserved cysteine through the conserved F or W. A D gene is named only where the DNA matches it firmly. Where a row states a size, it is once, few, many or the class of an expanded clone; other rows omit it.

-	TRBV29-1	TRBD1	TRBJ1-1	CSAEYRDRQTEAFF	TGCAGCGCCGAATACCGGGACAGGCAGACTGAAGCTTTCTTT
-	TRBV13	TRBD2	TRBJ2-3	CASSLKASGLLSADTQYF	TGTGCCAGCAGCTTGAAAGCTAGCGGGCTCTTAAGTGCAGATACGCAGTATTTT
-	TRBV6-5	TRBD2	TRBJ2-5	CASSFAGVLQETQYF	TGTGCCAGCAGTTTCGCGGGGGTTTTACAAGAGACCCAGTACTTC
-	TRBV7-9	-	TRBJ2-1	CASSRQGTPSYNEQFF	TGTGCCAGCAGCAGGCAGGGGACACCCTCCTACAATGAGCAGTTCTTC
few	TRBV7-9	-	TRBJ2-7	CASSPRLSYLLYEQYF	TGTGCCAGCAGCCCCAGGCTATCCTACCTCCTCTACGAGCAGTACTTC
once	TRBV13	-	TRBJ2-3	CASSPVGTDTQYF	TGTGCCAGCAGCCCAGTCGGGACAGATACGCAGTATTTT
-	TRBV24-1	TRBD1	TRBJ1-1	CASTGQKVPEAFF	TGTGCCTCAACGGGACAGAAAGTCCCTGAAGCTTTCTTT
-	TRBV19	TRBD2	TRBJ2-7	CASSNVRTSATYEQYF	TGTGCCAGTAGTAATGTTAGGACTAGCGCGACCTACGAGCAGTACTTC
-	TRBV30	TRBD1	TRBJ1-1	CACPDKGQEVTEAFF	TGTGCCTGTCCGGATAAGGGACAGGAGGTCACTGAAGCTTTCTTT
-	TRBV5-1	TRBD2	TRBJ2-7	CASSYSSGSYEQYF	TGCGCCAGCAGTTACAGTAGCGGGAGTTACGAGCAGTACTTC
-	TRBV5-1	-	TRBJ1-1	CASSVQGSYTEAFF	TGCGCCAGCAGCGTCCAGGGGTCGTACACTGAAGCTTTCTTT
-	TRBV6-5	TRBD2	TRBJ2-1	CASSWAGEVNEQFF	TGTGCCAGCAGTTGGGCGGGAGAGGTCAATGAGCAGTTCTTC
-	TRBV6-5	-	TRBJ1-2	CASSEDMGIGYTF	TGTGCCAGCAGCGAGGACATGGGAATTGGCTACACCTTC
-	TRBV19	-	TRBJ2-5	CASSSTGGVGGGTPGTQYF	TGTGCCAGTAGTAGCACTGGCGGAGTTGGGGGAGGCACGCCCGGGACCCAGTACTTC
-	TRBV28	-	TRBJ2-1	CASSLGLSYNEQFF	TGTGCCAGCAGTTTAGGTCTTAGCTACAATGAGCAGTTCTTC
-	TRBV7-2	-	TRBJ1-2	CASSLPGRVYGYTF	TGTGCCAGCAGCCTTCCAGGCAGGGTCTATGGCTACACCTTC
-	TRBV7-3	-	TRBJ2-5	CASSLGGGAQETQYF	TGTGCCAGCAGCTTAGGGGGCGGCGCCCAAGAGACCCAGTACTTC
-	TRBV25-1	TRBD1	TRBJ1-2	CASSEFPGTGVGYTF	TGTGCCAGCAGTGAATTCCCGGGGACAGGGGTTGGCTACACCTTC
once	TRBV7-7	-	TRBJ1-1	CASSLEEELNTEAFF	TGTGCCAGCAGCTTAGAAGAAGAGTTGAACACTGAAGCTTTCTTT
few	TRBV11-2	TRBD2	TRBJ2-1	CASSSSGSSYNEQFF	TGTGCCAGCAGCTCTAGCGGGAGCTCCTACAATGAGCAGTTCTTC
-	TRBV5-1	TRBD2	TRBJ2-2	CASSFGASGYTGELFF	TGCGCCAGCAGCTTTGGCGCTAGCGGTTACACCGGGGAGCTGTTTTTT
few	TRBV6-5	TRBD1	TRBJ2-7	CASSYGDRARVYF	TGTGCCAGCAGTTACGGAGACAGGGCAAGAGTATACTTC
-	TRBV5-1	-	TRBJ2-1	CASSPGVSPYNEQFF	TGCGCCAGCAGCCCTGGAGTATCTCCCTACAATGAGCAGTTCTTC
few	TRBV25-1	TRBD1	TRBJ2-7	CASRDRGNYEQYF	TGTGCCAGCAGAGACAGGGGCAACTACGAGCAGTACTTC
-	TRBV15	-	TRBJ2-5	CATSREAGSQETQYF	TGTGCCACCAGCAGAGAAGCGGGTAGCCAAGAGACCCAGTACTTC
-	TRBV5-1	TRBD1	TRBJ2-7	CASSTGQWIYEQYF	TGCGCCAGCAGCACGGGACAGTGGATCTACGAGCAGTACTTC
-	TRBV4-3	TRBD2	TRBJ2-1	CASSQDFAGSAGVPGEQFF	TGCGCCAGCAGCCAAGATTTCGCTGGGTCGGCGGGAGTTCCCGGGGAGCAGTTCTTC
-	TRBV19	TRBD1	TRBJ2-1	CASSIWTGSHNEQFF	TGTGCCAGTAGCATATGGACAGGGTCTCACAATGAGCAGTTCTTC
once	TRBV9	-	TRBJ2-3	CASSVAGTLDTQYF	TGTGCCAGCAGCGTAGCGGGGACTTTAGATACGCAGTATTTT
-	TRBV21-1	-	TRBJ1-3	CASSKAQHSSGNTIYF	TGTGCCAGCAGCAAAGCGCAACACAGCTCTGGAAACACCATATATTTT
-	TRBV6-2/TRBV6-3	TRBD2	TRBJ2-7	CASSKASGRYQQYF	TGTGCCAGCAGTAAGGCTAGCGGGAGGTACCAGCAGTACTTC
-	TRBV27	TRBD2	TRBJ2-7	CASSLRGPRLAGVKYEQYF	TGTGCCAGCAGTTTAAGGGGACCGCGACTAGCGGGAGTGAAGTACGAGCAGTACTTC
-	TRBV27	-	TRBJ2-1	CASSLGRFNEQFF	TGTGCCAGCAGTTTGGGCAGATTCAATGAGCAGTTCTTC
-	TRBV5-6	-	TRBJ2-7	CASSLLERPKEEQYF	TGTGCCAGCAGCTTGCTTGAGAGACCAAAGGAGGAGCAGTACTTC
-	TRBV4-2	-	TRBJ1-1	CASSQEAGWNTEAFF	TGTGCCAGCAGCCAAGAAGCAGGGTGGAACACTGAAGCTTTCTTT
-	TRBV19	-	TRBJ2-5	CASSLVESQTQYF	TGTGCCAGTAGTCTCGTGGAGTCCCAGACCCAGTACTTC
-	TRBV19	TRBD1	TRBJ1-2	CASSPLQQGLSNYGYTF	TGTGCCAGTAGTCCCCTCCAACAGGGGCTGTCTAACTATGGCTACACCTTC
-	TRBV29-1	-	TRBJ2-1	CSVEDKDRVYNEQFF	TGCAGCGTTGAAGATAAGGACAGAGTCTACAATGAGCAGTTCTTC
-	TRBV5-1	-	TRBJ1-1	CASSRGWNTEAFF	TGCGCCAGCAGCCGGGGTTGGAACACTGAAGCTTTCTTT
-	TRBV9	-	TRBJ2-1	CASRGGSGAYNEQFF	TGTGCCAGCAGGGGGGGTAGCGGAGCCTACAATGAGCAGTTCTTC
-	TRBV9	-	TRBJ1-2	CASSVAGTLYNYGYTF	TGTGCCAGCAGCGTAGCCGGGACACTATATAACTATGGCTACACCTTC
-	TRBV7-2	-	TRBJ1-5	CASSLGVRSNQPQHF	TGTGCCAGCAGCTTAGGCGTCCGTAGCAATCAGCCCCAGCATTTT